The 28 T cell receptor beta chains below were found in one sample sequenced in a study of post-analysis software for immune sequencing data. Whole-study results and caveats: Four to six TRBV segments (TRBV5-6, TRBV5-1 and TRBV20-1 among them) occurred more frequently in patients than in controls.

The library was made from cDNA and included unique molecular identifiers. MiXCR, applied by TCRdb to the PCR reads, yields one record per CDR3 protein. The table includes about 820,000 distinct CDR3 sequences, under 70% detected once. No antigen is known for these receptors. Input material: blood. Receptors were obtained from a girl aged 5 to 17 with multiple sclerosis.

This clonotype was observed a handful of times. The chain combines TRBV7-2 with TRBJ2-7; D may correspond to TRBD1 or TRBD2 (5 bases each). Trimming took off 5 bases at V and 2 bases at J, with 13 bases between the two ends. The CDR3 sequence is 14 residues long. Germline loops: CDR1 SGHTA, CDR2 FQGNSA. Here the CDR3 DNA reads TGTGCCAGCAGCCGGGACGCACGAACCTACGAGCAGTACTTC. Protein product: CASSRDARTYEQYF. Together with reference TRBV7-2 and TRBJ2-7, the CDR3 gives the full variable domain: GAGVSQSPSNKVTEKGKDVELRCDPISGHTALYWYRQSLGQGLEFLIYFQGNSAPDKSGLPSDRFSAERTGGSVSTLTIQRTQQEDSAVYLCASSRDARTYEQYFGPGTRLTVT.

In this sample, this clonotype turned up a few times. The V call is TRBV27, the J call TRBJ1-2, with TRBD1 as a possible D gene (5 bases). Germline CDR1 is MNHEY and CDR2 is SMNVEV (reference sequence). This CDR3 contains 12 residues. The ends were cut back, 6 bases at V and 8 bases at J, with 13 bases in the middle. The CDR3 loop reads CASSLSGNGYTF. CDR3 in DNA: TGTGCCAGCAGCCTCTCAGGGAACGGCTACACCTTC.

The chain is built from TRBV20-1 and TRBJ2-7; TRBD2 aligns across 8 bases. From germline, CDR1 is DFQATT and CDR2 SNEGSKA (reference sequence). This CDR3 has 14 residues. The trim removed 0 bases at V and 5 bases at J, leaving 6 bases unmatched. CDR3 nucleotide sequence: TGCAGTGCTAGAGATGATCTAGCGGGCCACGAGCAGTACTTC. It yields the protein CSARDDLAGHEQYF.

This rearrangement joins TRBV6-6 to TRBJ2-1, with D unclear. The germline V gene has CDR1 MNHNY and CDR2 SVGAGI (reference sequence). Trimming shortened V by 2 bases and J by 5 bases, and 13 bases separated the two germline ends. This CDR3 is 15 amino acids long. The DNA of the CDR3 is TGTGCCAGCAGTTACGGGTGGACCGAGGACAATGAGCAGTTCTTC. It yields the protein CASSYGWTEDNEQFF.

This clonotype was detected a few times. V is TRBV15 and J is TRBJ2-4; D may be TRBD2 (6 bases). Trimming left V 0 bases short and J 8 bases short, with 17 bases between. Looked up from germline, CDR1 is LNHNV and CDR2 is YYDKDF (reference sequence). This CDR3 region has 16 residues. CDR3: CATSRDRWGEGHIQYF. CDR3 nucleotide sequence: TGTGCCACCAGCAGAGATCGGTGGGGGGAAGGACACATTCAGTACTTC.

The chain carries TRBV20-1 and TRBJ2-3; the D gene is possibly TRBD2 (6 bases). Germline V gives CDR1 DFQATT, CDR2 SNEGSKA (reference sequence). Trimming removed 5 bases at V and 1 base at J, with 22 bases between. The CDR3 runs 17 residues. The DNA of the CDR3 is TGCAGTGCTTCTTTTATCAGCAGGAGGGGTGGCACAGATACGCAGTATTTT. It specifies CSASFISRRGGTDTQYF.

As to this clonotype: The junction departs from the called germline gene at one end, perhaps through a read error. The genes are TRBV15 and TRBJ1-2, with D perhaps matching TRBD1 (5 bases). The CDR3 runs 19 residues. Germline lookup yields CDR1 LNHNV and CDR2 YYDKDF (reference sequence). This CDR3 is CATSRDPVGSTKRDYGHTF. CDR3 bases: TGTGCCACCAGCAGAGATCCGGTCGGCAGTACGAAGAGGGACTATGGCCACACCTTC.

The chain links TRBV3-1 to TRBJ2-7; D ambiguous. The J call is in doubt because the DNA end fits TRBJ2-4 better. The CDR3 sequence is 14 residues long. Germline V gene lookup returns CDR1 LGHDT and CDR2 YNNKEL (reference sequence). The chain's CDR3 is CASSRPDSRNIQYF. DNA for the CDR3: TGTGCCAGCAGCCGCCCCGATAGCAGAAACATTCAGTACTTC.

The chain carries TRBV2 and TRBJ2-7; 12 bases align to TRBD1. With V trimmed by 7 bases and J by 6 bases, 13 bases remained unmatched. Germline assignment: CDR1 SNHLY and CDR2 FYNNEI. The CDR3 is made up of 16 amino acids. CDR3 sequence: CASILLAGTGGVEQYF. The CDR3 coding sequence is TGTGCCAGCATCCTTCTCGCGGGGACAGGGGGCGTCGAGCAGTACTTC.

V usage is TRBV7-9 and J usage is TRBJ2-6; 8 bases are shared with TRBD1. The CDR3 loop spans 17 amino acids. CDR1 is SEHNR, CDR2 FQNEAQ, per germline (reference sequence). V lost 5 bases to trimming and J lost 0 bases; unmatched junction nucleotides: 6. The CDR3 DNA reads TGTGCCAGCAGCCTCGGGACAGGAGCCTCTGGGGCCAACGTCCTGACTTTC. Amino acids: CASSLGTGASGANVLTF.

This rearrangement joins TRBV29-1 to TRBJ2-3, with 13 positions matching TRBD2. Germline values: CDR1 SQVTM, CDR2 ANQGSEA. V dropped 3 bases and J dropped 5; count of bases not matched to a gene: 2. The CDR3 loop spans 14 amino acids. CDR3 region: CSVDGLAGEDTQYF. CDR3 in DNA: TGCAGCGTTGACGGACTAGCGGGGGAAGATACGCAGTATTTT.

The chain has TRBV5-6 and TRBJ2-7; D possibly corresponds to TRBD2 (5 bases). The CDR3 loop spans 14 amino acids. The V gene lost 4 bases and the J gene lost 7 bases, with 18 bases spanning the gap. From germline, CDR1 is SGHDT and CDR2 YYEEEE. The chain's CDR3 is CASSHGREPGEQYF. In DNA, the CDR3 is TGTGCCAGCAGCCATGGTAGGGAACCGGGGGAGCAGTACTTC. The whole variable domain, filled in from reference TRBV5-6 and TRBJ2-7, reads DAGVTQSPTHLIKTRGQQVTLRCSPKSGHDTVSWYQQALGQGPQFIFQYYEEEERQRGNFPDRFSGHQFPNYSSELNVNALLLGDSALYLCASSHGREPGEQYFGPGTRLTVT.

The CDR3 DNA follows: TGTGCCAGCCTAGATGAAAAGCCAACAGGGGGCACCTTC. Its protein is CASLDEKPTGGTF. The V gene is TRBV7-9, the J gene TRBJ1-2; 8 nucleotides align to TRBD1. V trimming: 8 bases; J trimming: 13 bases; junction bases outside the gene matches: 15. The CDR3 has 13 residues. CDR1 is SEHNR, CDR2 FQNEAQ, per germline (reference sequence).

The V and J genes are TRBV20-1 and TRBJ2-5; possible D gene TRBD2, 6 bases. The CDR3 runs 16 residues. Trimming stripped 3 bases from V and 4 bases from J, with 21 bases between. Germline V gene data show CDR1 as DFQATT and CDR2 as SNEGSKA (reference sequence). CDR3 protein: CSASKPPGLQGETQYF. Written as DNA, the CDR3 is TGCAGTGCTAGCAAGCCCCCGGGACTCCAGGGAGAGACCCAGTACTTC.

The J gene is TRBJ2-1, the V gene TRBV3-1; 8 bases agree with TRBD2. The germline V gene encodes CDR1 LGHDT and CDR2 YNNKEL (reference sequence). V was pared by 10 bases and J by 5 bases, with 10 bases of the junction left unmatched. This CDR3 is 14 amino acids long. The CDR3 DNA reads as TGTGCCACCCGGGGGGGATCAGGCCACAATGAGCAGTTCTTC. As protein: CATRGGSGHNEQFF.

This clonotype showed up just a few times. The chain carries TRBV7-2 and TRBJ1-1; no clear D. Germline V gene sequence: CDR1 SGHTA, CDR2 FQGNSA. V was shortened by 2 bases and J by 0 bases, with 7 bases between the two germline ends. The CDR3 runs to 14 residues. The CDR3 spells CASSLNSVNTEAFF. The CDR3 region has the DNA TGTGCCAGCAGCTTAAATTCAGTGAACACTGAAGCTTTCTTT.

This chain's CDR3 is CASSAGVGQPQHF. In nucleotides, the CDR3 is TGCGCCAGCAGCGCAGGGGTCGGGCAGCCCCAGCATTTT. The chain links TRBV5-1 to TRBJ1-5; D is perhaps TRBD1 (6 bases). V was shortened by 4 bases and J by 7 bases, with 12 bases between the two germline ends. The CDR3 extends over 13 amino acids. Germline assignment: CDR1 SGHRS and CDR2 YFSETQ.

This chain joins TRBV29-1 and TRBJ2-7, with 7 bases identical to TRBD2. Germline V gene lookup returns CDR1 SQVTM and CDR2 ANQGSEA. V lost 1 base to trimming and J lost 1 base; unmatched junction nucleotides: 7. The CDR3 totals 15 residues. CDR3 amino acids: CSVEAAGEGSYEQYF. The CDR3 DNA follows: TGCAGCGTTGAAGCGGCCGGGGAGGGATCCTACGAGCAGTACTTC.

V usage is TRBV5-1 and J usage is TRBJ2-6; D is undetermined. CDR3 length: 16 amino acids. CDR1 and CDR2 from the germline V gene are SGHRS and YFSETQ. The ends were cut back, 4 bases at V and 0 bases at J, with 11 bases in the middle. The CDR3 sequence: CASSARTASGANVLTF. DNA of the CDR3: TGCGCCAGCAGCGCCCGGACGGCCTCTGGGGCCAACGTCCTGACTTTC.

This chain uses TRBV5-1 with TRBJ2-1, with 10 positions matching TRBD2. From germline, CDR1 is SGHRS and CDR2 YFSETQ. CDR3 length: 15 amino acids. The V and J ends lost 4 bases and 5 bases, in that order; junction bases with no gene match: 6. The CDR3 sequence: CASSSQRGGHNEQFF. CDR3 nucleotides: TGCGCCAGCAGCAGCCAGCGGGGGGGCCACAATGAGCAGTTCTTC.

The chain recombines TRBV20-1 with TRBJ2-1, with 13 bases aligning to TRBD2. The CDR3 is 14 residues long. With 6 bases clipped from V and 7 bases from J, the junction kept 6 bases outside the gene matches. Germline CDR1 DFQATT, CDR2 SNEGSKA (reference sequence). The DNA for the CDR3 is TGCAGTGCCGAAAGGGGACTAGCGGGAAATGAGCAGTTCTTC. Its translation is CSAERGLAGNEQFF.

This clonotype was seen only a few times. The V gene is TRBV5-1, the J gene TRBJ1-5, with 7 bases identical to TRBD1. The V and J ends lost 4 bases and 3 bases, in that order; junction bases with no gene match: 10. CDR3 length: 16 residues. CDR1 SGHRS and CDR2 YFSETQ come from the germline V gene. The CDR3 sequence: CASSPLTGYLNQPQHF. For the CDR3, the DNA is TGCGCCAGCAGCCCCCTGACAGGGTACCTCAATCAGCCCCAGCATTTT.

This clonotype was observed a handful of times. V gene TRBV7-9 combines with J gene TRBJ1-2; weak D call: TRBD1 (6 bases). Looked up from germline, CDR1 is SEHNR and CDR2 is FQNEAQ (reference sequence). Trimming took off 5 bases at V and 5 bases at J, with 15 bases between the two ends. The CDR3 totals 14 residues. The CDR3: CASSPRQDEYGYTF. CDR3 coding DNA: TGTGCCAGCAGCCCTAGACAGGATGAGTATGGCTACACCTTC.

Notes on this clonotype: The junction and the germline gene differ at one end; a read error may be behind it. The rearrangement joins TRBV5-1 to TRBJ1-2; 8 positions agree with TRBD1. Looked up from germline, CDR1 is SGHRS and CDR2 is YFSETQ. This CDR3 spans 13 amino acids. The CDR3 reads CAGSNGQGLGYTF. The CDR3 DNA follows: TGCGCCGGCAGCAACGGACAGGGCTTGGGCTACACCTTC.

V and J are TRBV27 and TRBJ2-1; 10 bases are shared with TRBD2. With 3 bases clipped from V and 8 bases from J, the junction kept 10 bases outside the gene matches. The CDR3 spans 16 residues. Germline CDR1 MNHEY, CDR2 SMNVEV (reference sequence). The CDR3 region has the DNA TGTGCCAGCAGTTTCGGGCTAGCGGGAGTCGGGGATGAGCAGTTCTTC. It codes for CASSFGLAGVGDEQFF.

This chain uses TRBV6-5 with TRBJ1-2, with 9 bases matching TRBD1. Per germline, CDR1 MNHEY and CDR2 SVGAGI. CDR3 length: 15 amino acids. Losses at the gene ends were 0 bases for V and 4 bases for J; bases not matched to a gene: 3. CDR3: CASSYSGTGPYGYTF. CDR3 bases: TGTGCCAGCAGTTACTCGGGGACAGGGCCCTATGGCTACACCTTC.

The chain has TRBV29-1 and TRBJ1-2, with TRBD1 matching 7 bases. Germline assignment: CDR1 SQVTM and CDR2 ANQGSEA. V shed 2 bases, J shed 0 bases, and the junction held 3 bases outside the gene matches. The CDR3 is 14 residues long. Written as DNA, the CDR3 is TGCAGCGTTGAAAAGGGACAGTCTAACTATGGCTACACCTTC. Its translation is CSVEKGQSNYGYTF.

Remarks on this clonotype: The conserved phenylalanine or tryptophan normally closing the CDR3 is absent here, so this likely arose from a read error. V usage is TRBV27 and J usage is TRBJ2-7, with 7 nucleotides matching TRBD1. Trimming removed 8 bases from V and 2 bases from J; junction bases left unmatched: 18. The CDR3 is 17 residues long. Germline CDR1 and CDR2: MNHEY and SMNVEV (reference sequence). The CDR3 reads CASLFKGPVQGAYEQYL. The CDR3 DNA is TGTGCCAGCCTCTTTAAGGGCCCGGTCCAGGGGGCCTACGAGCAGTACTTG.